The rows below give T cell receptor beta chains drawn from one sample of a study of cytomegalovirus exposure and HLA in healthy donors. Generated by immunoSEQ multiplex PCR, the TCRdb table keeps only in-frame clones and is missing some. This table holds 110,000 to 150,000 clones, just over 90% found once. The sample consisted of PBMCs. The receptors originated from a man younger than 35 in good health and CMV-seronegative. Both conserved end residues are part of each CDR3.

v_call	j_call	cdr3_aa
TRBV5-1	TRBJ1-1	CASAGGDRGRGTEAFF
TRBV6-4	TRBJ2-1	CASSALAGAYNEQFF
TRBV6-1	TRBJ2-3	CASSIGREADTQYF
TRBV5-5	TRBJ1-5	CASSFDLNQPQHF
TRBV5-4	TRBJ2-1	CASSLVFASGLYNEQFF
TRBV15	TRBJ2-3	CATSLAGAADTQYF
TRBV11-3	TRBJ1-4	CASSLGQGREKLFF
TRBV7-9	TRBJ1-5	CASSFEGDQPQHF
TRBV30	TRBJ2-7	CAWNREGFTYEQYF
TRBV27	TRBJ2-5	CASSLSPGRETQYF
TRBV6-5	TRBJ1-2	CASSYSSGMGYYGYTF
TRBV7-9	TRBJ1-1	CASSTRDRGGTEAFF
TRBV11-3	TRBJ1-1	CASSSRTGGNTEAFF
TRBV19	TRBJ2-1	CASTIGLAVGNEQFF
TRBV11-2	TRBJ2-7	CASSVGRGRYEQYF
TRBV30	TRBJ1-4	CAWSVKGQGYEKLFF
TRBV30	TRBJ2-5	CAWSVGSSETQYF
TRBV7-6	TRBJ2-1	CASSLGLAGTNEQFF
TRBV5-1	TRBJ2-1	CASTPLAGAYNEQFF
TRBV14	TRBJ2-3	CASSQTLAGGPVDTQYF
TRBV6-1	TRBJ2-7	CASSELGGGQYF
TRBV5-4	TRBJ2-7	CASSLVGSGLSYEQYF
TRBV7-6	TRBJ2-3	CASSQPSTGGTQYF
TRBV9	TRBJ2-5	CASSVVGSGAQETQYF
TRBV12-2	TRBJ2-3	CASRLVIKCGPQYF
TRBV19	TRBJ1-1	CASSLRGLRGRAFF
TRBV7-9	TRBJ2-7	CASSLIVGPSYEQYF
TRBV6-5	TRBJ2-2	CASSILRGAGELFF
TRBV5-1	TRBJ2-3	CASSFNGKDTQYF
TRBV5-4	TRBJ2-2	CASSLVGTSIGELFF
TRBV12-5	TRBJ2-4	CASGMDNLAKNIQYF
TRBV27	TRBJ1-4	CASSFFRGHEKLFF
TRBV11-3	TRBJ2-1	CASSLTGLAAPSSYNEQFF
TRBV7-2	TRBJ1-1	CASSLDRGTEAFF
TRBV5-6	TRBJ2-7	CASSLYTGLNSYEQYF
TRBV27	TRBJ1-1	CASSLNRGNTEAFF
TRBV4-2	TRBJ2-2	CASSRGQRGNTGELFF
TRBV4-2	TRBJ1-1	CASSQDFGREAFF
TRBV5-4	TRBJ1-2	CASSLVGQGAGYTF
TRBV7-3	TRBJ2-1	CASSLVTSGYNEQFF
TRBV14	TRBJ2-3	CASSPGLAGGPHRGTQYF
TRBV11-3	TRBJ2-1	CASSFLGQGNYNEQFF
TRBV18	TRBJ2-3	CASSVPSTDTQYF
TRBV27	TRBJ2-2	CASSSRQGVTGELFF
TRBV27	TRBJ2-3	CASSLGGGSRTDTQYF
TRBV7-2	TRBJ2-5	CASSPPQGGQETQYF
TRBV7-3	TRBJ2-1	CASSSQGIPSYNEQFF
TRBV29-1	TRBJ1-3	CSAGFSTGNTIYF
TRBV7-2	TRBJ2-1	CASSLAASGRIYNEQFF
TRBV2	TRBJ2-7	CASSDSFLRSYEQYF
TRBV7-9	TRBJ2-5	CASLRGLASRETQYF
TRBV6-5	TRBJ2-5	CASSYRQGNQETQYF
TRBV4-1	TRBJ1-5	CASSQGDRRNQPQHF